This entry lists 29 T cell receptor beta chains sequenced from one sample in a study of T cell responses to AZD1222 COVID-19 vaccine. Method: immunoSEQ multiplex PCR; TCRdb's copy keeps in-frame clones and lacks some. The sample holds about 130,000 clones, 92% seen once. This specimen consisted of peripheral blood, obtained 28 days after the second AZD1222 dose. The receptors were sampled from an adult who received the AZD1222 COVID-19 vaccine.

The chain uses TRBV3-1 (or the pseudogene TRBV3-2) and TRBJ1-4; D gene ambiguous. The V end lost 2 bases, the J end lost 7 bases, and 8 bases lay between the germline ends. The V gene's germline CDR1 is LGHDT and CDR2 YNNKEL (reference sequence). The CDR3 is 13 amino acids. DNA of the CDR3: TGTGCCAGCAGCCAATTTGGTACTGAAAAACTGTTTTTT. Amino acids: CASSQFGTEKLFF.

The sample holds a few counts of this clone. The V and J genes are TRBV5-1 and TRBJ2-6; D is undetermined. Trimming pared 0 bases from V and 0 bases from J, leaving 13 bases between. Germline CDR1 reads SGHRS; CDR2 reads YFSETQ. CDR3 length equals 18 residues. CDR3 region: CASSLALVEGSGANVLTF. The CDR3 nucleotides read TGCGCCAGCAGCTTGGCCCTCGTAGAAGGCTCTGGGGCCAACGTCCTGACTTTC.

V usage is TRBV9 and J usage is TRBJ2-2; a possible D gene is TRBD1 (6 bases). V lost 1 base, J lost 1 base, and 11 bases lay in between. Per germline, CDR1 SGDLS and CDR2 YYNGEE. The CDR3 has 16 amino acids. The CDR3 coding sequence is TGTGCCAGCAGCGTACGGACAGTAGAGAACACCGGGGAGCTGTTTTTT. It codes for CASSVRTVENTGELFF.

The rearrangement joins TRBV12-3 or TRBV12-4 to TRBJ2-4; D possibly corresponds to TRBD1 (6 bases). This CDR3 comprises 13 residues. Trimming took off 4 bases at V and 7 bases at J, with 11 bases between the two ends. CDR3 in DNA: TGTGCCAGCAGTTCCCAGGGGATCAACATTCAGTACTTC. Protein: CASSSQGINIQYF.

CDR3 sequence: CASSAGGQRGTEAFF. The CDR3 bases are TGCGCCAGCAGTGCTGGGGGGCAGCGGGGAACTGAAGCTTTCTTT. The chain joins TRBV10-2 to TRBJ1-1, with D possibly TRBD1 on 6 matching bases. There are 15 residues in the CDR3. Germline-derived CDR1 and CDR2 are WSHSY and SAAADI. Trimming took 4 bases from V and 5 from J, leaving 17 bases between them.

V gene TRBV19 combines with J gene TRBJ1-1, with a weak D call TRBD1 (5 bases). Per germline, CDR1 LNHDA and CDR2 SQIVND (reference sequence). This CDR3 has 14 amino acids. The ends were cut back, 6 bases at V and 6 bases at J, with 17 bases in the middle. The CDR3 DNA sequence: TGTGCCAGTAGGGCGGGACCCCTCCAGGCTGAAGCTTTCTTT. Residues: CASRAGPLQAEAFF.

The chain links TRBV11-2 to TRBJ2-2, with TRBD2 matching over 8 bases. The CDR3 sequence is 16 residues long. The V gene end was trimmed by 1 base and the J gene end by 1 base; junction bases not matched to a gene: 2. Per the germline V gene, CDR1 is SGHAT and CDR2 is FQNNGV. CDR3: CASSLGGRLNTGELFF. The CDR3 DNA is TGTGCCAGCAGCTTAGGCGGGAGGCTGAACACCGGGGAGCTGTTTTTT. Variable domain in full (rest from reference TRBV11-2 and TRBJ2-2): EAGVAQSPRYKIIEKRQSVAFWCNPISGHATLYWYQQILGQGPKLLIQFQNNGVVDDSQLPKDRFSAERLKGVDSTLKIQPAKLEDSAVYLCASSLGGRLNTGELFFGEGSRLTVL.

The chain employs TRBV28 and TRBJ1-1; a possible D gene is TRBD1 (5 bases). The CDR3 covers 17 residues. The V and J ends lost 5 bases and 0 bases respectively, with 19 bases between them. CDR1 is MDHEN, CDR2 SYDVKM, per germline. In DNA, the CDR3 is TGTGCCAGCAGTCTCCTTGTAGGGACCGGTCTGAACACTGAAGCTTTCTTT. Encoded protein: CASSLLVGTGLNTEAFF.

The chain links TRBV29-1 to TRBJ2-1; D is uncertain. Germline V CDR1 and CDR2: SQVTM, ANQGSEA. The CDR3 has 14 amino acids. V was pared by 4 bases and J by 9 bases, with 19 bases between. CDR3 nucleotides: TGCAGCGTTGCCTGGGCAGAACACCACAGTGAGCAGTTCTTC. Protein sequence: CSVAWAEHHSEQFF.

This clone was detected once. The chain uses TRBV3-1 (or the pseudogene TRBV3-2) and TRBJ2-6; the D is unclear. The CDR3 has 17 amino acids. Germline lookup yields CDR1 LGHDT and CDR2 YNNKEL (reference sequence). Trimming left V 5 bases short and J 3 bases short, with 17 bases between. In nucleotides, the CDR3 is TGTGCCAGCAGCAACCGCCGGGTCCCCGGTGGGGCCAACGTCCTGACTTTC. Residues: CASSNRRVPGGANVLTF.

The V call is TRBV28, the J call TRBJ2-7; D perhaps matches TRBD1 (7 bases). This CDR3 is 17 amino acids long. Trimming cost V 3 bases and J 3 bases, with 21 bases left between them. Germline V gives CDR1 MDHEN, CDR2 SYDVKM. The CDR3 spells CASSLVGLSRGDYEQYF. The CDR3 region has the DNA TGTGCCAGCAGTTTGGTTGGTTTGAGCAGGGGGGACTACGAGCAGTACTTC. The full variable domain, with the rest looked up from reference TRBV28 and TRBJ2-7, is DVKVTQSSRYLVKRTGEKVFLECVQDMDHENMFWYRQDPGLGLRLIYFSYDVKMKEKGDIPEGYSVSREKKERFSLILESASTNQTSMYLCASSLVGLSRGDYEQYFGPGTRLTVT.

The chain uses TRBV19 and TRBJ1-5; D unresolved. Per germline, CDR1 LNHDA and CDR2 SQIVND (reference sequence). This CDR3 has 12 amino acids. The V gene lost 5 bases and the J gene lost 9 bases, with 11 bases spanning the gap. CDR3 DNA sequence: TGTGCCAGTAGTCAGCCGCTGACGCCCCAGCATTTT. Translating it yields CASSQPLTPQHF.

The chain joins TRBV28 to TRBJ2-7; 8 bases are a match to TRBD1. V was pared by 6 bases and J by 4 bases, with 8 bases of the junction left unmatched. Germline V gene data show CDR1 as MDHEN and CDR2 as SYDVKM. CDR3 length: 14 residues. The DNA for the CDR3 is TGTGCCAGCAGAGGGCAGGGGGCTGGGTACGAGCAGTACTTC. Amino acid sequence: CASRGQGAGYEQYF.

The rearrangement links TRBV15 to TRBJ2-2; TRBD1 aligns across 9 bases. The junction had 12 bases not matched to a gene; V was cut back by 3 bases and J by 4 bases. CDR1 and CDR2 (germline): LNHNV, YYDKDF (reference sequence). This CDR3 has 18 amino acids. The CDR3 spells CATSSYPGQGWGTGELFF. Written as DNA, the CDR3 is TGTGCCACCAGCAGCTATCCGGGACAGGGATGGGGCACCGGGGAGCTGTTTTTT.

The chain carries TRBV28 and TRBJ2-5; D tentatively reads TRBD1 or TRBD2 (5 bases each). CDR3 length: 12 amino acids. V lost 4 bases and J lost 5, with 8 bases in between. The V gene's germline CDR1 is MDHEN and CDR2 SYDVKM. For the CDR3, the DNA is TGTGCCAGCAGTTCAGGGACGGAGACCCAGTACTTC. Translating gives CASSSGTETQYF.

DNA of the CDR3: TGCAGTGCTAGTGGCCCAGGTTTGGGGACAGATACGCAGTATTTT. It codes for CSASGPGLGTDTQYF. The chain links TRBV20-1 to TRBJ2-3; D unresolved. The V end was cut by 3 bases, the J end by 3 bases, with 16 bases between. Germline CDR1 and CDR2: DFQATT and SNEGSKA (reference sequence). The CDR3 sequence is 15 residues long.

The chain is built from TRBV12-2 and TRBJ2-2. TRBV12-2 is reported as a pseudogene. The CDR3 is 16 amino acids. In DNA form, the CDR3 reads TGTGCAAGTCGCTTAGCGCTAGGGGGGTACACCGGGGAGCTGTTTTTT. Residues: CASRLALGGYTGELFF.

The genes are TRBV5-4 and TRBJ2-1; the D is unclear. V was clipped by 4 bases and J by 0 bases, with 11 bases between them. The germline V gene encodes CDR1 SGHNT and CDR2 YYREEE (reference sequence). The CDR3 is 15 amino acids. The CDR3 DNA follows: TGTGCCAGCAGCGTGGACGCGATCTCCTACAATGAGCAGTTCTTC. It encodes CASSVDAISYNEQFF.

This clone was counted a few times. This rearrangement joins TRBV7-9 to TRBJ2-7; TRBD2 matches 8 bases. V shed 0 bases and J 0 bases; nucleotides not matched to a gene: 4. The CDR3 runs to 16 residues. CDR1 and CDR2 from the germline V gene are SEHNR and FQNEAQ (reference sequence). The CDR3 reads CASSLALAGSSYEQYF. The CDR3 bases are TGTGCCAGCAGCTTAGCGCTAGCGGGCTCCTCCTACGAGCAGTACTTC.

J is TRBJ2-1 and V is TRBV30; D might be TRBD1 or TRBD2, each matching 5 bases. V was pared by 3 bases and J by 0 bases, with 12 bases between. This CDR3 is 15 amino acids long. Germline V lookup: CDR1 GTSNPN, CDR2 SVGIG (reference sequence). The CDR3 coding sequence is TGTGCCTGGAGGGGGACGGTCAGCTCCTACAATGAGCAGTTCTTC. Its translation is CAWRGTVSSYNEQFF.

Only a few counts were recorded for this clone. The chain is built from TRBV20-1 and TRBJ2-3; D call uncertain. The ends were cut back, 3 bases at V and 0 bases at J, with 10 bases in the middle. CDR1 is DFQATT, CDR2 SNEGSKA, per germline (reference sequence). CDR3 size: 14 residues. For the CDR3, the DNA is TGCAGTGCTAGTTGGTTAACTAGCACAGATACGCAGTATTTT. It encodes CSASWLTSTDTQYF.

The CDR3 here is CASSYSRGFNQPQHF. The CDR3 DNA reads as TGTGCCAGCAGTTACTCGCGGGGATTCAATCAGCCCCAGCATTTT. The V call is TRBV6-5, the J call TRBJ1-5; the D is unclear. Germline V gives CDR1 MNHEY, CDR2 SVGAGI. This CDR3 has 15 amino acids. Trimming took 0 bases from V and 3 from J, leaving 9 bases between them.

J is TRBJ2-5 and V is TRBV6-5; D might be TRBD1 (5 bases). Trimming shortened V by 2 bases and J by 1 base, and 8 bases separated the two germline ends. Germline CDR1 is MNHEY and CDR2 is SVGAGI. The CDR3 is 14 residues long. The CDR3 protein is CASSYPDSQETQYF. Here the CDR3 DNA reads TGTGCCAGCAGTTACCCCGACAGCCAAGAGACCCAGTACTTC.

The CDR3 is CASSWQGDSNQPQHF. In nucleotides, the CDR3 is TGTGCCAGCAGCTGGCAGGGGGACAGCAATCAGCCCCAGCATTTT. The gene calls are TRBV7-2 and TRBJ1-5; 7 nucleotides agree with TRBD1. In germline, CDR1 is SGHTA, CDR2 FQGNSA. This CDR3 region has 15 residues. Unmatched junction bases numbered 4, after V lost 4 bases and J lost 1 base.

This sequence joins TRBV5-6 and TRBJ1-6; no firm D call. The CDR3 loop spans 13 amino acids. Germline CDR1 is SGHDT and CDR2 is YYEEEE. Trimming took off 3 bases at V and 7 bases at J, with 8 bases between the two ends. In DNA form, the CDR3 reads TGTGCCAGCAGCTCCCCGGGGAATTCACCCCTCCACTTT. Residues: CASSSPGNSPLHF.

This chain connects TRBV7-2 to TRBJ2-7, with 9 nucleotides matching TRBD1. This CDR3 comprises 15 residues. Trimming removed 5 bases from V and 2 bases from J; junction bases left unmatched: 7. Germline CDR1 SGHTA, CDR2 FQGNSA. CDR3 sequence (DNA): TGTGCCAGCAGCCCTTTTGGACAGGGGCCCTACGAGCAGTACTTC. Encoded protein: CASSPFGQGPYEQYF.

This chain uses TRBV10-2 with TRBJ1-5; a weak D match, TRBD1 (6 bases). V was clipped by 1 base and J by 2 bases, with 18 bases between them. The CDR3 extends over 18 amino acids. Germline V gene sequence: CDR1 WSHSY, CDR2 SAAADI. The CDR3 loop reads CASSELASGARGNQPQHF. CDR3 nucleotides: TGCGCCAGCAGTGAGTTAGCGTCAGGGGCGCGTGGCAATCAGCCCCAGCATTTT.

The chain carries TRBV6-2 or TRBV6-3 and TRBJ1-2; TRBD1 aligns across 8 bases. CDR3 length: 21 amino acids. Germline lookup yields CDR1 MNHEY and CDR2 SVGEGT. The junction had 22 bases not matched to a gene; V was cut back by 4 bases and J by 0 bases. CDR3 DNA sequence: TGTGCCAGCAGTTTACCCCGGACAGGGCTAAGGACAAAGGATTCTAACTATGGCTACACCTTC. Translating gives CASSLPRTGLRTKDSNYGYTF.

The chain carries TRBV28 and TRBJ1-1; weak D call: TRBD1 (5 bases). The germline V and J ends were trimmed by 4 bases and 0 bases, with 15 bases remaining between them. The germline V gene has CDR1 MDHEN and CDR2 SYDVKM. The CDR3 is 16 residues long. The CDR3, as DNA: TGTGCCAGCAGTTCGTCCTGGGGCGAAATGAACACTGAAGCTTTCTTT. Protein: CASSSSWGEMNTEAFF.